This TCR beta chain comes out of a study of technical replicates of blood from a few donors. V gave up 1 base and J gave up 2 bases, with 7 bases separating them. Germline CDR1 and CDR2: SGHRS and YFSETQ. CDR3 length: 14 amino acids. The method was immunoSEQ multiplex PCR; TCRdb's version includes in-frame clones alone and lacks a portion of them. The table records 25,000 to 40,000 clones, 90% to 95% of them present only once. The TCR originated in a human donor in good health. Some clones in this sample may be carry-over from other donors' samples. The sample taken for sequencing was PBMCs. The chain combines TRBV5-1 with TRBJ2-1, with D maybe TRBD2 (6 bases). CDR3 region: CASSLQRAYNEQFF. The DNA of the CDR3 is TGCGCCAGCAGCTTGCAGCGGGCCTACAATGAGCAGTTCTTC. Full variable domain (rest looked up from reference TRBV5-1 and TRBJ2-1): KAGVTQTPRYLIKTRGQQVTLSCSPISGHRSVSWYQQTPGQGLQFLFEYFSETQRNKGNFPGRFSGRQFSNSRSEMNVSTLELGDSALYLCASSLQRAYNEQFFGPGTRLTVL.